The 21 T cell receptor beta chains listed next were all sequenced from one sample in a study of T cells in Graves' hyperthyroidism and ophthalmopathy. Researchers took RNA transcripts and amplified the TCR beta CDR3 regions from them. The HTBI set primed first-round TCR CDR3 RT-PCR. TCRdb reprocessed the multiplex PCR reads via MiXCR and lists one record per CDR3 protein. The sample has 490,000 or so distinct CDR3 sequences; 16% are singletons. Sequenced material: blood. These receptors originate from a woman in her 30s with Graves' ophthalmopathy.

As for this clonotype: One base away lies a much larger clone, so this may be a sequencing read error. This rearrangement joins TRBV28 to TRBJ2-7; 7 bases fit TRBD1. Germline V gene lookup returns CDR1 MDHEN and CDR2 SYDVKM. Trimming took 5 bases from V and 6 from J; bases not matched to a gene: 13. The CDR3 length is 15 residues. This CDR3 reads CASSGRRDRPCEQYF. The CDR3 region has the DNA TGTGCCAGCAGTGGCCGCCGGGACAGACCCTGCGAGCAGTACTTC.

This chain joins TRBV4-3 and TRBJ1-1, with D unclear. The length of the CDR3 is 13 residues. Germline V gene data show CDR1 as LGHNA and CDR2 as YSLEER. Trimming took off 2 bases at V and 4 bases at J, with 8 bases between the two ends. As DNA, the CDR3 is TGCGCCAGCAGCCAATCTATTACCACTGAAGCTTTCTTT. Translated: CASSQSITTEAFF.

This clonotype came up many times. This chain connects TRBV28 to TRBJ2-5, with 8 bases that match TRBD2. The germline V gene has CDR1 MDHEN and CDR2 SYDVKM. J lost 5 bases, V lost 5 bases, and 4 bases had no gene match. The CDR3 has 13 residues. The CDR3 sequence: CASSSGSDETQYF. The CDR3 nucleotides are TGTGCCAGCAGTAGCGGGAGCGATGAGACCCAGTACTTC.

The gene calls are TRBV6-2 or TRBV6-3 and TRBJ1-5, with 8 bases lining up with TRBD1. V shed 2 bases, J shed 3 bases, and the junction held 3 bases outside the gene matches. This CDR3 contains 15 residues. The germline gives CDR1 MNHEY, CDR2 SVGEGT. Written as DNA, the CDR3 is TGTGCCAGCAGTTACGGACAGGGAGACAATCAGCCCCAGCATTTT. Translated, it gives CASSYGQGDNQPQHF.

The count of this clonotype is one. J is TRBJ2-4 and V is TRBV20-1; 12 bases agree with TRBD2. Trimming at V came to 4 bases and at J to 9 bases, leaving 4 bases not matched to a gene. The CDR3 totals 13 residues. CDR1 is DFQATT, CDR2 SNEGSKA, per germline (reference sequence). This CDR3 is CSATSGRGGIQYF. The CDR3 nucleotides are TGCAGTGCTACTAGCGGGAGGGGGGGCATTCAGTACTTC.

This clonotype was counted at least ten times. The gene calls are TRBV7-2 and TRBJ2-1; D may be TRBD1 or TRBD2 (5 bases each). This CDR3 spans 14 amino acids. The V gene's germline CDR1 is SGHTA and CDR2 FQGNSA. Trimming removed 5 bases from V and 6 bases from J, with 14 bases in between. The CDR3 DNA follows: TGTGCCAGCAGCCCCTCCCCGGGACCCAATGAGCAGTTCTTC. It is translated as CASSPSPGPNEQFF.

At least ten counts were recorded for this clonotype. CDR3 loop: CASSLGGQGVYNEQFF. The CDR3 DNA sequence: TGTGCCAGCAGCTTGGGGGGACAGGGGGTGTACAATGAGCAGTTCTTC. This sequence joins TRBV5-6 and TRBJ2-1, with 11 bases identical to TRBD1. J was trimmed by 4 bases and V by 0 bases; bases with no gene match: 3. This CDR3 has 16 amino acids. The germline CDR1 and CDR2 sequences are SGHDT and YYEEEE.

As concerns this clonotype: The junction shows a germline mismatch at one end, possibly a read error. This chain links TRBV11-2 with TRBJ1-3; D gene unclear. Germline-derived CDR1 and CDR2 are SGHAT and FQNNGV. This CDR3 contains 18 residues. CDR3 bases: TGTGCCAGCAGACGTCCCCCAATGGATCCCCGCTCTGGAAACACCACATATTTT. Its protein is CASRRPPMDPRSGNTTYF.

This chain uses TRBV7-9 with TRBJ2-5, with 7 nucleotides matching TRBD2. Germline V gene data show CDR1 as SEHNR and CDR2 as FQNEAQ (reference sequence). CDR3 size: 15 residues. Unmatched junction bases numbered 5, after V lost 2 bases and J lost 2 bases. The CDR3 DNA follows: TGTGCCAGCAGCTTAATGCCTAGCGGTCAAGAGACCCAGTACTTC. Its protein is CASSLMPSGQETQYF.

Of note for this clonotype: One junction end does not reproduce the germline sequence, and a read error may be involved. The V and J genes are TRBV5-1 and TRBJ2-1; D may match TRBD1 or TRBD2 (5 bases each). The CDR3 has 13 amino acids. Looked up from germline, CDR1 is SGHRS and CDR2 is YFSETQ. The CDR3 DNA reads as TGTGGGATTGAGGTGTGGGGGAACAATGAGCAGTTCTTC. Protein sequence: CGIEVWGNNEQFF.

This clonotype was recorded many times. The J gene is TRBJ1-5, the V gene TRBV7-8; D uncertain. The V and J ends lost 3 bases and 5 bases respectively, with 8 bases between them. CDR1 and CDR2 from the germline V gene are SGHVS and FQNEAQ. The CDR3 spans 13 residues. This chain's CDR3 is CASSLIPDQPQHF. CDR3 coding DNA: TGTGCCAGCAGCTTGATTCCAGATCAGCCCCAGCATTTT.

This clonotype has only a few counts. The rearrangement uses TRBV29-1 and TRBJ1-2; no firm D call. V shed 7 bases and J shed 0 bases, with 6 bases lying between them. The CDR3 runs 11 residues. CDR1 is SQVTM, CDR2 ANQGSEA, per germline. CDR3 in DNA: TGCAGCGCCGGTTCTAACTATGGCTACACCTTC. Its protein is CSAGSNYGYTF.

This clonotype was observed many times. CDR3 loop: CASSQIVREREFCEQFF. DNA of the CDR3: TGTGCCAGCAGCCAAATAGTTAGGGAGCGGGAGTTCTGCGAGCAGTTCTTC. This rearrangement joins TRBV3-2 to TRBJ2-1; the tabulated D call, TRBD2, remains unverified against the DNA. TRBV3-2 is a pseudogene. The CDR3 is made up of 17 amino acids.

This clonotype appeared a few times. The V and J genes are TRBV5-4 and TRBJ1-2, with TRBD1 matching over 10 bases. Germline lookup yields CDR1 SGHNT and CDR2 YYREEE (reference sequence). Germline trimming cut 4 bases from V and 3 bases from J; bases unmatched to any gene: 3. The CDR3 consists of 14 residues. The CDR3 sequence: CASSTGTGDYGYTF. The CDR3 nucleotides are TGTGCCAGCAGCACCGGGACAGGGGACTATGGCTACACCTTC.

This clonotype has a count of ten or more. CDR3 coding DNA: TGTGCCAGCAGCTTAGTTTCGGGAGGTCGCGATGAGCAGTTCTTC. This translates into CASSLVSGGRDEQFF. The chain carries TRBV7-2 and TRBJ2-1, with TRBD2 matching over 7 bases. J lost 8 bases, V lost 1 base, and 8 bases had no gene match. The germline CDR1 and CDR2 sequences are SGHTA and FQGNSA. The CDR3 spans 15 residues.

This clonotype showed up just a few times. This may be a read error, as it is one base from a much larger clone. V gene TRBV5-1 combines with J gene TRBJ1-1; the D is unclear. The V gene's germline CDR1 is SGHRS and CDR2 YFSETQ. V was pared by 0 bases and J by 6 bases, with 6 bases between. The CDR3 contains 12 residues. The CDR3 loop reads CASSLEGAEAFF. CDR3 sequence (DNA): TGCGCCAGCAGCTTGGAGGGCGCTGAAGCTTTCTTT.

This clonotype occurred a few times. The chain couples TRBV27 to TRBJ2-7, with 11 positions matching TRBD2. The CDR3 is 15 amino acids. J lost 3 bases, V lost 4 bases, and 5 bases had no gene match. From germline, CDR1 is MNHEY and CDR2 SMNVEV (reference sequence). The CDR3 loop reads CASSSPGLAVYEQYF. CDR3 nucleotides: TGTGCCAGCAGTTCACCGGGACTAGCGGTCTACGAGCAGTACTTC.

CDR3 DNA: TGTGCCAGCAGCTTAATAGCAGGGGGGGAATCGAGCTCCTACAATGAGCAGTTCTTC. Its protein is CASSLIAGGESSSYNEQFF. The chain couples TRBV7-3 to TRBJ2-1; the D call may be TRBD1 or TRBD2 (7 bases each). V was clipped by 1 base and J by 0 bases, with 19 bases between them. Germline V lookup: CDR1 SGHTA, CDR2 FQGTGA. There are 19 residues in the CDR3.

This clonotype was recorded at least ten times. The DNA of the CDR3 is TGCAGCGCCGAGGGTGACGGCTGGAACACTGAAGCTTTCTTT. It yields the protein CSAEGDGWNTEAFF. The rearrangement uses TRBV29-1 and TRBJ1-1; D is ambiguous. Per the germline V gene, CDR1 is SQVTM and CDR2 is ANQGSEA. The V gene lost 7 bases and the J gene lost 1 base, with 16 bases spanning the gap. CDR3 length: 14 residues.

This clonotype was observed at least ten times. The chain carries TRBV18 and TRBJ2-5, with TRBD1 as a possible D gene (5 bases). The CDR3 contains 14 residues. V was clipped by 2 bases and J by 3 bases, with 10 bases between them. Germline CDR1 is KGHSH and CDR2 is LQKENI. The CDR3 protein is CASSPSVTEETQYF. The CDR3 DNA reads TGTGCCAGCTCACCATCTGTGACAGAAGAGACCCAGTACTTC.

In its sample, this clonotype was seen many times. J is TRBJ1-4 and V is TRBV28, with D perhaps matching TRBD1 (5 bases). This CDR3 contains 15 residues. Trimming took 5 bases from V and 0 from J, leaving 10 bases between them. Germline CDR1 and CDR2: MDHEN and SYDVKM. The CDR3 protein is CASSGVTATNEKLFF. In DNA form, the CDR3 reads TGTGCCAGCAGTGGGGTGACAGCAACTAATGAAAAACTGTTTTTT.